This TCR beta chain came from a study of T-cell reconstitution after alpha-beta-depleted transplantation in children. This clonotype was observed many times. TCRbeta library construction was performed incorporating unique molecular identifiers. TCRdb passed the PCR reads through MiXCR, listing each CDR3 protein once. Found here are about 610,000 distinct CDR3 sequences, about 10% of them singletons; the top ten hold around 4%. This receptor was identified in a human donor who donated a stem cell graft to a child with acute myeloid leukemia. Sequences were derived from PBMCs from the stem cell graft donor, sampled from the stem cell graft.

DNA of the CDR3: TGTGCCAGCAGCAAAGCACTGAGCACAGATACGCAGTATTTT. Amino acid sequence: CASSKALSTDTQYF. The chain uses TRBV21-1 and TRBJ2-3. TRBV21-1 is a listed pseudogene. CDR3 length equals 14 residues.